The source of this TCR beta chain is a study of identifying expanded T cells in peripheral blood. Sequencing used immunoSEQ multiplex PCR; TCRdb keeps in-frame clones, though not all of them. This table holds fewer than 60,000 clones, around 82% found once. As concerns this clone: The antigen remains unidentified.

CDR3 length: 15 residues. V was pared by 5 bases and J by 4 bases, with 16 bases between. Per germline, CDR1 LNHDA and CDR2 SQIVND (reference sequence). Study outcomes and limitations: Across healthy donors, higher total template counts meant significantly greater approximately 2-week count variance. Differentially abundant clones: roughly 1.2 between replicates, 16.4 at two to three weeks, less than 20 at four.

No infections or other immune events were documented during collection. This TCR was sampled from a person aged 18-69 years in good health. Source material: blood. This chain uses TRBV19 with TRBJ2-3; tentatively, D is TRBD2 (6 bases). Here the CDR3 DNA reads TGTGCCAGTAGTCCGGGACTCCCTGGGTCAGATACGCAGTATTTT. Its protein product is CASSPGLPGSDTQYF.